The sequence of this TCR beta chain was determined in a study of molecular identifiers for immune sequencing clone quantification. Study-level background: Replicates partitioned RNA from approximately 20,000 or 98,000 naive CD8 cells into five parts, sequencing four. Regarding the study as a whole: In naive cells, clones above 20 RNA copies held under 1% of molecules, whereas in effector cells they held over 97%.

TCRdb used MiXCR to reprocess the PCR reads, holding one entry per CDR3 protein. The sample carries about 40,000 distinct CDR3 sequences, 18% recorded once. CD8+CD4-CCR7+CD45RA+ sorting gave the naive CD8 T cells. CDR1 is LNHDA, CDR2 SQIVND, per germline (reference sequence). This CDR3 contains 19 residues. V trimming: 9 bases; J trimming: 4 bases; junction bases outside the gene matches: 25. On this clonotype: What it binds is not known.

V usage is TRBV19 and J usage is TRBJ1-1; 8 bases are shared with TRBD1. Source material: naive CD8+ T cells from blood, with Jurkat cell RNA spiked in. Documented subset: FACS-sorted CD8+CD4-CCR7+CD45RA+ naive T cells. The receptor was derived from a human donor in good health. Some libraries in this study had Jurkat cell RNA spiked in. The DNA for the CDR3 is TGTGCCAGCCCCGTCGGCCGACGTGGACAGGGCGGATATGGCACTGAAGCTTTCTTT. Translated, it gives CASPVGRRGQGGYGTEAFF.